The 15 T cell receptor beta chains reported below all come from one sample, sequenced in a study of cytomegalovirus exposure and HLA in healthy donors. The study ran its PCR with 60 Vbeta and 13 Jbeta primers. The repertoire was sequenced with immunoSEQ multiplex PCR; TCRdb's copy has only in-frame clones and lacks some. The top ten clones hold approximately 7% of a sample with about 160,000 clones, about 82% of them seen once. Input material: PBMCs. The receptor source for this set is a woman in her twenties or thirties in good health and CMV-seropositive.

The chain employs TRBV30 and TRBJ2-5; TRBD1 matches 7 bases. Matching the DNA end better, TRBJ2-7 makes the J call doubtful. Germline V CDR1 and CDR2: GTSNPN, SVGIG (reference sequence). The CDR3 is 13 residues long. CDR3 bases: TGTGCCTGGAGCGGGCAGGGGGTCAACGAGCAGTACTTC. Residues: CAWSGQGVNEQYF.

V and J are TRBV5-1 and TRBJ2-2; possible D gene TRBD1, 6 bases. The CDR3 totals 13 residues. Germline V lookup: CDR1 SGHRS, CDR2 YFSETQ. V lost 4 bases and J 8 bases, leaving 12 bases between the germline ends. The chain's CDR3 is CASSLDSPGELFF. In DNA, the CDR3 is TGCGCCAGCAGCCTGGACAGTCCGGGGGAGCTGTTTTTT.

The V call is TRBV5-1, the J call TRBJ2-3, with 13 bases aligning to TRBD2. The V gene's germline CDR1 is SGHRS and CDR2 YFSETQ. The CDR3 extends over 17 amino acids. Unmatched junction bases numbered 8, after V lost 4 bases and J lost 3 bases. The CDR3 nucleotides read TGCGCCAGCAGCCTGCCCGAGACTAGCGGGGGGACAGATACGCAGTATTTT. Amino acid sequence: CASSLPETSGGTDTQYF.

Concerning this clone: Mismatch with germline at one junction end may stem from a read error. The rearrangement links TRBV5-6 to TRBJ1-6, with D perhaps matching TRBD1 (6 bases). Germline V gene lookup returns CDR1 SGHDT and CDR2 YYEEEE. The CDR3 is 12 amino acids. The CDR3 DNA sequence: TGTGCCAGCAGCTTAATAGACAGGCCACAATCCTTT. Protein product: CASSLIDRPQSF.

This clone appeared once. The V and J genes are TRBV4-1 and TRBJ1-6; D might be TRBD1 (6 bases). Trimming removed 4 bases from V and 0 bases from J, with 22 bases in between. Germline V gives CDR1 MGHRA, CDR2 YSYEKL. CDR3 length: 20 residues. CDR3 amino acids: CASSPWGGGSLSSYNSPLHF. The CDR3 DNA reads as TGCGCCAGCAGCCCCTGGGGTGGGGGCTCATTGAGCTCCTATAATTCACCCCTCCACTTT.

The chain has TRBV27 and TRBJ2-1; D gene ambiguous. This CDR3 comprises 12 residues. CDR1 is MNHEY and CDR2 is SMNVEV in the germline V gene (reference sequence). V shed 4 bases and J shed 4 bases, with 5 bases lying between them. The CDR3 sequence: CASSYGYNEQFF. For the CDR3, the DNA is TGTGCCAGCAGTTACGGTTACAATGAGCAGTTCTTC.

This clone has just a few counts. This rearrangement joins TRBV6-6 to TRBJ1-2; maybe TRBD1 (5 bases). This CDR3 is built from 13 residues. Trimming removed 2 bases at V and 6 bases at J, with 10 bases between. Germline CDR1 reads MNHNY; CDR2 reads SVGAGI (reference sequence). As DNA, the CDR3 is TGTGCCAGCAGTTACGAGGGGAGGAATGGCTACACCTTC. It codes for CASSYEGRNGYTF.

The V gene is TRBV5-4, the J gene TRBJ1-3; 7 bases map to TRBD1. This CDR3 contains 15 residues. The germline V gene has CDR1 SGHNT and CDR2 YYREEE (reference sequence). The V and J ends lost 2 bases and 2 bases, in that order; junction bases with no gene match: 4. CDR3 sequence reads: CASSFQTGTGNTIYF. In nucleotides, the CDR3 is TGTGCCAGCAGCTTTCAGACAGGGACTGGAAACACCATATATTTT.

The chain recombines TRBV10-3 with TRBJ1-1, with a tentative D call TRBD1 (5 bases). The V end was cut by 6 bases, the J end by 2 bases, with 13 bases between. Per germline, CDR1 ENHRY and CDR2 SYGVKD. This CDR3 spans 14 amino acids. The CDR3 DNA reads TGTGCCATCAGCTCCCAGGGCCTTAACACTGAAGCTTTCTTT. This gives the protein CAISSQGLNTEAFF.

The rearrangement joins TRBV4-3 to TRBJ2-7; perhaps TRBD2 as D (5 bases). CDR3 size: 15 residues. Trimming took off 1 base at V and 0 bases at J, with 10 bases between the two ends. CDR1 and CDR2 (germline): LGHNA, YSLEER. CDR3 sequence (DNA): TGCGCCAGCAGCCAAGGATTAGGGAGCTCCTACGAGCAGTACTTC. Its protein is CASSQGLGSSYEQYF.

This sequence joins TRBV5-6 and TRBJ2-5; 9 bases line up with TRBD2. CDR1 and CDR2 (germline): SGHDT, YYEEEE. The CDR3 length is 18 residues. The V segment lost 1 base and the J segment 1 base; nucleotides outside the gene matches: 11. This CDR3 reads CASSLFGSGGPSQETQYF. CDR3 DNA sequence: TGTGCCAGCAGCTTGTTCGGGAGCGGGGGGCCCAGCCAAGAGACCCAGTACTTC. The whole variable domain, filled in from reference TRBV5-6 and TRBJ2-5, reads DAGVTQSPTHLIKTRGQQVTLRCSPKSGHDTVSWYQQALGQGPQFIFQYYEEEERQRGNFPDRFSGHQFPNYSSELNVNALLLGDSALYLCASSLFGSGGPSQETQYFGPGTRLLVL.

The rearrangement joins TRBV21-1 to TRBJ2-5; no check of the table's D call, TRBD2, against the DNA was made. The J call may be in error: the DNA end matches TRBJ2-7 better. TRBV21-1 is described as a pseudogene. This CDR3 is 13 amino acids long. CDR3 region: CASSNGLVYEQYF. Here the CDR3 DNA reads TGTGCCAGCAGCAACGGACTAGTCTACGAGCAGTACTTC.

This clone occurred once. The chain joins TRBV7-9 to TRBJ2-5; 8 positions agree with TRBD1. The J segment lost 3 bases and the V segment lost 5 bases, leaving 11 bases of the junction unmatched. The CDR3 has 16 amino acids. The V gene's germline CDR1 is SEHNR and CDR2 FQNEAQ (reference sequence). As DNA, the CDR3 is TGTGCCAGCAGCCCGACCGACAGGGGAGTTAAAGAGACCCAGTACTTC. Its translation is CASSPTDRGVKETQYF.

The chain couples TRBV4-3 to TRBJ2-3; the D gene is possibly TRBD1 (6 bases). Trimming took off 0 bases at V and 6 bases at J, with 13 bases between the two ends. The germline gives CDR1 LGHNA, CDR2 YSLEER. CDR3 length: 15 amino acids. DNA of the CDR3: TGCGCCAGCAGCCAAGATATATGGGGGCTGGATACGCAGTATTTT. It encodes CASSQDIWGLDTQYF.

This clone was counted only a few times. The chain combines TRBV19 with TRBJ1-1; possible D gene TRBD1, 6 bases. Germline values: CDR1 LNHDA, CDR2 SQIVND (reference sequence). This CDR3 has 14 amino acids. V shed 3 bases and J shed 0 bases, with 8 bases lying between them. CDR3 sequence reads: CASSIRGLNTEAFF. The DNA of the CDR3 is TGTGCCAGTAGTATCAGGGGTCTGAACACTGAAGCTTTCTTT.